What follows describes a single TCR beta chain. The antigen is unknown. This record comes from a study of cytomegalovirus exposure and HLA in healthy donors. The PCR contained 60 Vbeta and 13 Jbeta primers. Assay: immunoSEQ multiplex PCR; the TCRdb copy retains only in-frame clones and omits some. The sample lists some 120,000 clones; roughly four fifths were seen once. These donors, healthy bone marrow donors, were studied. Donors showed nominal health when sampled, although they likely had unrecorded immune exposures. Whole-study results and caveats: In vitro assays verified that a few CMV-associated chains recognized CMV antigens specifically.

This receptor was obtained from a man younger than 30 in good health and CMV-seronegative. The source material was PBMCs.

CDR3 loop: CASRPTGTYEQYF. For the CDR3, the DNA is TGTGCCAGTAGGCCGACAGGAACCTACGAGCAGTACTTC. V is TRBV19 and J is TRBJ2-7; weak D call: TRBD1 (6 bases). With 6 bases removed from V and 2 bases from J, the gap between germline ends came to 11 bases. This CDR3 region has 13 residues. The germline V gene encodes CDR1 LNHDA and CDR2 SQIVND (reference sequence). Full variable domain (outside the CDR3, taken from reference TRBV19 and TRBJ2-7): DGGITQSPKYLFRKEGQNVTLSCEQNLNHDAMYWYRQDPGQGLRLIYYSQIVNDFQKGDIAEGYSVSREKKESFPLTVTSAQKNPTAFYLCASRPTGTYEQYFGPGTRLTVT.